This entry lists 4 T cell receptor beta chains sequenced from one sample in a study of blood T cell repertoires in COVID-19. The assay was immunoSEQ multiplex PCR, and TCRdb's table has in-frame clones only and misses some. The data contain 250,000 or so clones, around 83% of them seen just once; the ten biggest clones take up 1.5%. Source material: peripheral blood. The source of these receptors is a woman aged 40-49 years who had recovered from COVID-19.

The V gene is TRBV3-1 (or the pseudogene TRBV3-2), the J gene TRBJ2-2; D gene ambiguous. V lost 4 bases, J lost 0 bases, and 12 bases lay in between. Germline V gene data show CDR1 as LGHDT and CDR2 as YNNKEL (reference sequence). The CDR3 is made up of 16 amino acids. The CDR3 DNA sequence: TGTGCCAGCAGCCGTGAGAGCCTACCGAACACCGGGGAGCTGTTTTTT. Its translation is CASSRESLPNTGELFF.

J is TRBJ2-5 and V is TRBV18; TRBD2 matches 10 bases. CDR1 is KGHSH and CDR2 is LQKENI in the germline V gene. The CDR3 is 14 residues long. Trimming cost V 0 bases and J 9 bases; bases outside gene matches: 4. CDR3 DNA sequence: TGTGCCAGCTCACCACCGGGACTAGCGTCTCCCCAGTACTTC. This codes for CASSPPGLASPQYF.

V and J are TRBV6-6 and TRBJ2-2; D not certain. Trimming removed 7 bases from V and 6 bases from J, with 21 bases in between. The CDR3 totals 16 residues. CDR1 is MNHNY, CDR2 SVGAGI, per germline (reference sequence). CDR3 in amino acids: CASTRKELGWAGELFF. CDR3 bases: TGTGCCAGCACCCGGAAGGAACTGGGCTGGGCCGGGGAGCTGTTTTTT.

The chain carries TRBV2 and TRBJ2-4, with no clear D. Germline V gene sequence: CDR1 SNHLY, CDR2 FYNNEI. The CDR3 is 13 amino acids. V lost 8 bases to trimming and J lost 5 bases, with 13 bases between them. For the CDR3, the DNA is TGTGCCAGCGGTTTAGTATCCCAAAACATTCAGTACTTC. Translation gives CASGLVSQNIQYF.